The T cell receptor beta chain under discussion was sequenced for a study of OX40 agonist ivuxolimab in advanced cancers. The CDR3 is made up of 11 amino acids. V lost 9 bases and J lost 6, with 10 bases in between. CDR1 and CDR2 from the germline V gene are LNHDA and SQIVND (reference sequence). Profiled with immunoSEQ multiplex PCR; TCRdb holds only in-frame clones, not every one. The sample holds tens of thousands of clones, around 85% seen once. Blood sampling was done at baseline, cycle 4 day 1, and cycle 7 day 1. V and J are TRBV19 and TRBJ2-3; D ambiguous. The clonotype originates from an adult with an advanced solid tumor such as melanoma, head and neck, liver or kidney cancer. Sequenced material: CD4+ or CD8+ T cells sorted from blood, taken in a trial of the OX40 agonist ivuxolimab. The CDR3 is CASSNTDTQYF. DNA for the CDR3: TGTGCCAGCTCTAACACGGATACGCAGTATTTT.